What follows is one T cell receptor beta chain and its context. Its target is unknown. Measured with immunoSEQ multiplex PCR; TCRdb has only the in-frame clones, and not every one. The sample lists about 2.1 million clones; roughly 91% were seen once. The sample originates from a study of shared clonotypes between healthy human individuals. The study's findings and limits: The study generally estimated greater richness for naive than memory subsets. Non-shared clonotypes had lower generation probabilities than those shared by all four donors.

Looked up from germline, CDR1 is MDHEN and CDR2 is SYDVKM. CDR3 length equals 14 residues. V dropped 7 bases and J dropped 2 bases, with 13 bases sitting between them. Positively selected for CCR7, the CD45RO-negative cells used as naive CD8 cells excluded terminally differentiated effector memory CD45RA+ cells. The receptor's source is a man aged 18-30 years in good health. Some clones in this sample may be carry-over from other donors' samples. The sequencing sample was made of naive CD8+ T cells from PBMCs. The chain carries TRBV28 and TRBJ2-3; D is unresolved. The CDR3 here is CASTLNFLTDTQYF. The CDR3 DNA is TGTGCCAGCACTCTGAACTTTCTCACAGATACGCAGTATTTT.